Listed here is a single T cell receptor beta chain. Its antigen remains unidentified. This sample was taken from a study of T cells in Graves' hyperthyroidism and ophthalmopathy. General study findings and limits: Most expanded thyroid clonotypes above 0.001 also appeared in blood.

Amplification targeted TCR beta CDR3 regions from RNA transcripts. TCR CDR3 underwent first-round RT-PCR with the HTBI primer set. TCRdb analysed the multiplex PCR reads with MiXCR anew, one entry per CDR3 protein. The table includes 690,000 or so distinct CDR3 sequences, 15% to 20% detected once. Germline V gene sequence: CDR1 MNHNS, CDR2 SASEGT. With 6 bases removed from V and 0 bases from J, the gap between germline ends came to 12 bases. The CDR3 consists of 15 residues. Blood dates from first hyperthyroidism diagnosis, before any ophthalmopathy symptoms. The sequence came from a woman aged 50 to 60 with Graves' hyperthyroidism that later progressed to Graves' ophthalmopathy. The specimen was blood. The chain is built from TRBV6-1 and TRBJ2-1; maybe TRBD2 (6 bases). For the CDR3, the DNA is TGTGCCAGCAGGTACCGGGGGTTCTCCTACAATGAGCAGTTCTTC. Amino acids: CASRYRGFSYNEQFF.